The clone carrying this T cell receptor (beta chain) occurred once. Approximately 9.1 milliliters was the volume of peripheral blood drawn from each donor. Each sample used at least 6 million PBMCs. The sample belongs to a study of blood T cells in healthy people across ages. Study information: Capture via template switching afforded approximately one barcoded beta molecule per two T cells.

Sample-barcoded 5' priming and a J-beta primer mix drove a second PCR of about 7 to 12 cycles. A minimum of 2.5 million CDR3-containing paired-end reads was obtained for each sample. Each CDR3 protein gets one entry after TCRdb re-called the 5' RACE reads with MiXCR. Of over a million distinct CDR3 sequences listed, approximately 63% are singletons. The TCR originated in a man in his late teens or twenties in good health. Source material: blood.

The CDR3 here is CATSRELAGGQEQYF. The CDR3 DNA is TGTGCCACCAGCAGAGAATTAGCGGGGGGTCAGGAGCAGTACTTC. The gene calls are TRBV15 and TRBJ2-7; 10 bases map to TRBD2. The CDR3 is 15 amino acids. V lost 0 bases, J lost 7 bases, and 6 bases stayed unmatched. The germline V gene encodes CDR1 LNHNV and CDR2 YYDKDF (reference sequence).